The 22 T cell receptor beta chains in this list originate from one sample, sequenced in a study of T cell responses to AZD1222 COVID-19 vaccine. Clones were sequenced by immunoSEQ multiplex PCR, and TCRdb holds only the in-frame ones, with some missing. The sample holds about 190,000 clones, over 85% seen once. The specimen comprised peripheral blood, sampled 28 days after the second dose of the MenACWY control vaccine. Receptor source: an adult who received the MenACWY meningococcal vaccine as a control.

CDR3 in amino acids: CASSQNPGTSGYEQYF. CDR3 nucleotides: TGTGCCAGCAGCCAAAACCCCGGGACTAGCGGCTACGAGCAGTACTTC. V is TRBV3-1 (or the pseudogene TRBV3-2) and J is TRBJ2-7; 11 bases are a match to TRBD2. This CDR3 contains 16 residues. The V gene's germline CDR1 is LGHDT and CDR2 YNNKEL (reference sequence). The V segment lost 2 bases and the J segment 3 bases; nucleotides outside the gene matches: 6.

V is TRBV5-6 and J is TRBJ2-1, with TRBD1 identical over 7 bases. Unmatched junction bases numbered 3, after V lost 4 bases and J lost 2 bases. This CDR3 spans 14 amino acids. Per the germline V gene, CDR1 is SGHDT and CDR2 is YYEEEE. The CDR3 sequence is CASSNGQAYNEQFF. CDR3 bases: TGTGCCAGCAGCAACGGACAGGCCTACAATGAGCAGTTCTTC.

This rearrangement joins TRBV19 to TRBJ1-5; 9 bases match TRBD1. The ends lost 1 base at V and 0 bases at J; junction bases unmatched: 7. Per the germline V gene, CDR1 is LNHDA and CDR2 is SQIVND (reference sequence). This CDR3 has 18 residues. Here the CDR3 reads CASSIGPRDRASNQPQHF. The CDR3, as DNA: TGTGCCAGTAGTATAGGCCCTCGGGACAGGGCTAGCAATCAGCCCCAGCATTTT.

This clone has a single count. The genes are TRBV5-5 and TRBJ2-4; D perhaps matches TRBD2 (5 bases). Germline V gene sequence: CDR1 SGHKS, CDR2 YYEKEE (reference sequence). The CDR3 totals 17 residues. V was pared by 1 base and J by 0 bases, with 14 bases between. DNA for the CDR3: TGTGCCAGCAGCTTGTTCAGGCAAGGACTAGCCAAAAACATTCAGTACTTC. Encoded protein: CASSLFRQGLAKNIQYF.

V usage is TRBV9 and J usage is TRBJ2-1; the match to TRBD2 covers 10 bases. This CDR3 comprises 17 residues. J gave up 2 bases and V 0 bases, and 5 bases lay outside the gene matches. Germline assignment: CDR1 SGDLS and CDR2 YYNGEE. The CDR3 region is CASSVEASGSPYNEQFF. CDR3 DNA sequence: TGTGCCAGCAGCGTAGAGGCTAGCGGGAGCCCCTACAATGAGCAGTTCTTC.

Details on this clone: This sample includes further DNA sequences coding for the same CDR3. V is TRBV27 and J is TRBJ2-7; no reliable D call. The germline V and J ends were trimmed by 2 bases and 1 base, with 6 bases remaining between them. The germline CDR1 and CDR2 sequences are MNHEY and SMNVEV (reference sequence). The CDR3 runs 13 residues. The CDR3 bases are TGTGCCAGCAGTTTAGGGCTATCCTACGAGCAGTACTTC. It codes for CASSLGLSYEQYF.

The chain links TRBV6-2 or TRBV6-3 to TRBJ1-5; D unresolved. V lost 4 bases and J 2 bases, leaving 21 bases between the germline ends. The germline gives CDR1 MNHEY, CDR2 SVGEGT. CDR3 length: 18 amino acids. The CDR3 bases are TGTGCCAGCAGTTCCAACCGGGGAGCGCTAACCCGCAATCAGCCCCAGCATTTT. Residues: CASSSNRGALTRNQPQHF.

J is TRBJ2-7 and V is TRBV6-5; maybe TRBD1 (6 bases). This CDR3 region has 13 residues. Trimming took 8 bases from V and 3 from J, leaving 14 bases between them. Germline V gene sequence: CDR1 MNHEY, CDR2 SVGAGI. The CDR3 sequence: CASLRGYDYEQYF. CDR3 DNA: TGTGCCAGCCTTAGGGGGTACGACTACGAGCAGTACTTC.

The J gene is TRBJ1-6, the V gene TRBV15; D possibly corresponds to TRBD1 (6 bases). Germline V gene sequence: CDR1 LNHNV, CDR2 YYDKDF (reference sequence). V gave up 3 bases and J gave up 8 bases, with 17 bases separating them. The CDR3 is made up of 16 amino acids. The DNA for the CDR3 is TGTGCCACCAGCAGGGGGGGGGCAGCGGGAGATTCACCCCTCCACTTT. Translated: CATSRGGAAGDSPLHF.

The chain has TRBV3-1 (or the pseudogene TRBV3-2) and TRBJ2-7; TRBD2 agrees at 11 bases. In germline, CDR1 is LGHDT, CDR2 YNNKEL (reference sequence). This CDR3 spans 15 amino acids. The ends lost 4 bases at V and 9 bases at J; junction bases unmatched: 11. The DNA for the CDR3 is TGTGCCAGCAGCCGAGGGACTAGCGGCCCACGGGGGCAGTACTTC. Translated: CASSRGTSGPRGQYF.

This clone was recorded only once. The chain uses TRBV7-8 and TRBJ2-7; TRBD2 matches at 14 bases. Germline loops: CDR1 SGHVS, CDR2 FQNEAQ. The CDR3 extends over 19 amino acids. With V trimmed by 5 bases and J by 5 bases, 17 bases remained unmatched. In DNA, the CDR3 is TGTGCCAGCAGCGACCTCACTGGGACTAGCGGGAGTCGGTCCCACGAGCAGTACTTC. Residues: CASSDLTGTSGSRSHEQYF.

The genes are TRBV5-6 and TRBJ2-5; no clear D. The length of the CDR3 is 12 residues. The germline V and J ends were trimmed by 2 bases and 2 bases, with 4 bases remaining between them. The germline V gene encodes CDR1 SGHDT and CDR2 YYEEEE. CDR3 DNA sequence: TGTGCCAGCAGCTTAATTCAAGAGACCCAGTACTTC. It encodes CASSLIQETQYF.

In its sample, this clone was seen once. V is TRBV11-2 and J is TRBJ2-3, with 8 bases lining up with TRBD1. V lost 5 bases to trimming and J lost 4 bases; unmatched junction nucleotides: 8. The CDR3 covers 15 residues. Germline V gene data show CDR1 as SGHAT and CDR2 as FQNNGV. The CDR3: CASSRQGRGADTQYF. Here the CDR3 DNA reads TGTGCCAGCAGCCGACAGGGGCGAGGGGCAGATACGCAGTATTTT.

V is TRBV7-2 and J is TRBJ1-1, with 8 bases fitting TRBD1. The germline V gene has CDR1 SGHTA and CDR2 FQGNSA. Losses at the gene ends were 5 bases for V and 0 bases for J; bases not matched to a gene: 5. This CDR3 is 15 amino acids long. This chain's CDR3 is CASSENRGMNTEAFF. The CDR3 DNA reads as TGTGCCAGCAGCGAAAACAGGGGGATGAACACTGAAGCTTTCTTT.

The table lists this clone with a count of one. This chain connects TRBV24-1 to TRBJ1-2; 8 nucleotides agree with TRBD1. The trim removed 9 bases at V and 8 bases at J, leaving 10 bases unmatched. The CDR3 sequence is 13 residues long. Germline V CDR1 and CDR2: KGHDR, SFDVKD. The CDR3 spells CATRAGGRGGYTF. CDR3 coding DNA: TGTGCCACCCGGGCAGGGGGCCGCGGGGGCTACACCTTC.

The CDR3 nucleotides read TGTGCCAGCAGTTCAGACAGGAGGAGCAATCAGCCCCAGCATTTT. Its protein is CASSSDRRSNQPQHF. This chain joins TRBV27 and TRBJ1-5, with D maybe TRBD1 (6 bases). The germline CDR1 and CDR2 sequences are MNHEY and SMNVEV (reference sequence). V lost 4 bases, J lost 1 base, and 11 bases lay in between. CDR3 length: 15 amino acids.

The chain recombines TRBV9 with TRBJ1-1; the D gene is possibly TRBD1 (6 bases). This CDR3 contains 12 residues. Between the trimmed V and J ends, which lost 3 bases and 11 bases, there was a span of 14 bases. From germline, CDR1 is SGDLS and CDR2 YYNGEE. The CDR3 nucleotides are TGTGCCAGCAGCGGGGGCAGGGGTCCCGCTTTCTTT. This translates into CASSGGRGPAFF.

The CDR3 sequence: CASSYSQGAAGYTF. CDR3 nucleotide sequence: TGTGCCAGCAGTTACTCCCAGGGGGCGGCTGGCTACACCTTC. The V and J genes are TRBV6-5 and TRBJ1-2; 8 positions agree with TRBD1. J lost 7 bases, V lost 0 bases, and 4 bases had no gene match. The CDR3 sequence is 14 residues long. Looked up from germline, CDR1 is MNHEY and CDR2 is SVGAGI.

CDR3 coding DNA: TGTGCCAGCAGCTTGGGGACAAATGCTAACTATGGCTACACCTTC. Its protein is CASSLGTNANYGYTF. The chain carries TRBV5-6 and TRBJ1-2, with D perhaps matching TRBD1 (5 bases). This CDR3 is 15 amino acids long. Per germline, CDR1 SGHDT and CDR2 YYEEEE. V was cut by 0 bases and J by 0 bases, with 9 bases left in between.

The chain uses TRBV20-1 and TRBJ2-7; tentatively, D is TRBD1 (5 bases). Trimming took off 3 bases at V and 5 bases at J, with 17 bases between the two ends. CDR1 and CDR2 from the germline V gene are DFQATT and SNEGSKA (reference sequence). CDR3 length equals 14 residues. The CDR3: CSASEQFVGDEQYF. The CDR3 DNA sequence: TGCAGTGCTAGTGAGCAGTTCGTAGGGGACGAGCAGTACTTC.

CDR3 coding DNA: TGTGCCAGCTCTGCGACAGGGCGGCTGGGGGAGCAGTACTTC. This gives the protein CASSATGRLGEQYF. The V gene is TRBV18, the J gene TRBJ2-7; 7 positions agree with TRBD1. The V segment lost 6 bases and the J segment 7 bases; nucleotides outside the gene matches: 12. Germline V CDR1 and CDR2: KGHSH, LQKENI. The CDR3 sequence is 14 residues long.

This chain joins TRBV5-6 and TRBJ1-2; the D gene is possibly TRBD1 (6 bases). The length of the CDR3 is 16 residues. V gave up 0 bases and J gave up 2 bases, with 14 bases separating them. Germline CDR1 reads SGHDT; CDR2 reads YYEEEE. The CDR3 sequence is CASSLVGQGRNYGYTF. CDR3 nucleotides: TGTGCCAGCAGCTTGGTAGGTCAGGGGAGGAACTATGGCTACACCTTC.